The source of this T cell receptor (beta chain) is a study of CD8+CD57+ T cells in acquired aplastic anemia. Across the study: For CD4+ cells, healthy donors had an average of roughly 11 million reads.

The germline V and J ends were trimmed by 6 bases and 5 bases, with 19 bases remaining between them. The germline V gene has CDR1 DFQATT and CDR2 SNEGSKA (reference sequence). CDR3 size: 14 residues. TCR beta VDJ and CDR3 profiling used genomic DNA as template. TCRdb processed the reads anew with MiXCR; each CDR3 protein has one entry. This sample carries 350,000 to 450,000 distinct CDR3 sequences, 65% to 80% of them seen once, and the ten largest clones take 4%. With respect to this clonotype: The antigen is undetermined.

Study results and caveats: Patients showed no significant difference from controls in CD8+ Simpson's diversity. Patients and controls shared some 30 CD8+ CDR3 sequences.

The receptor comes from a human donor in good health, serving as a control. Sequencing was carried out using sorted CD4+, CD8+, or CD8+CD57+ T cells (not recorded which) from PBMCs. The V gene is TRBV20-1, the J gene TRBJ1-2, with D possibly being TRBD1 (6 bases). This CDR3 is CSAKEAGASYGYTF. The DNA for the CDR3 is TGCAGTGCGAAAGAAGCGGGGGCTAGTTATGGCTACACCTTC.